The T cell receptor (beta chain) under discussion was sequenced for a study of regulatory T cells in long-lasting Graves disease. Findings and caveats of the study: Peripheral blood was the sole material, not thyroid tissue. TRBV28, TRBJ1-2 and TRBJ2-5 emerged as the favored segments in persistent disease.

The V and J ends lost 3 bases and 5 bases, in that order; junction bases with no gene match: 3. The germline gives CDR1 SEHNR, CDR2 FQNEAQ (reference sequence). The CDR3 is made up of 14 amino acids. This clonotype appeared many times. The antigen is not known. Arm-PCR of CDR3 regions with iRepertoire HTBI primers generated TCR beta libraries. TCRdb fed the multiplex PCR reads into MiXCR, producing one record per CDR3 protein. The sample lists about 440,000 distinct CDR3 sequences; roughly 17% were seen once. Time point defined: newly diagnosed GD, antithyroid drugs for less than 3 months. PBMC-extracted RNA yielded the TCR library. In this cohort, patients came from an endocrinology department located in Xi'an, China. This sample also appeared in a second study, on T cells in Graves' hyperthyroidism and ophthalmopathy. That work states: In the first-round RT-PCR of the TCR CDR3, the HTBI primer set was used.

The TCR comes from a woman in her 30s with Graves disease. V is TRBV7-9 and J is TRBJ2-3; 9 positions agree with TRBD1. The source material was peripheral blood mononuclear cells (PBMCs), sampled at new diagnosis, from a patient treated with antithyroid drugs. The CDR3: CASSLTDRGDTQYF. The CDR3 coding sequence is TGTGCCAGCAGCTTGACGGACAGGGGAGATACGCAGTATTTT.